These T cell receptor beta chains were read from a single sample in a study of metastatic and nonmetastatic thyroid tumors. MiXCR re-clonotyped the PCR reads for TCRdb. This repertoire shows about 10,000 clones, around 30% found once; its top ten account for approximately 15%. Sample: tumor tissue. Source of these receptors: a female donor with papillary thyroid cancer or a benign thyroid nodule (not recorded which). Some clones in this sample may be carry-over from other donors' samples. The CDR3 runs from the conserved cysteine through the conserved F or W. A D gene is named only where the DNA matches it firmly.

- | TRBJ1-1 | TRBV4-1 | CASSLGLNTEAFF
- | TRBJ1-3 | TRBV30 | CAWSVGGGGNTIYF
- | TRBJ2-3 | TRBV7-3 | CASSLIGGGPGDTQYF
- | TRBJ1-2 | TRBV19 | CASSLRQTDNYGYTF
- | TRBJ2-1 | TRBV11-3 | CASSYLGRDNEQFF
TRBD1 | TRBJ1-3 | TRBV7-8 | CASSLRDRRNTIYF
TRBD2 | TRBJ2-2 | TRBV20-1 | CSAPLAGGNTGELFF
- | TRBJ2-5 | TRBV24-1 | CATSDPDRSQETQYF
- | TRBJ1-5 | TRBV4-1 | CASSRTGLYDQPQHF
TRBD2 | TRBJ2-7 | TRBV12-3/TRBV12-4 | CASRRSSGSYERYF
- | TRBJ1-1 | TRBV6-1 | CASSFNRMNTEAFF
- | TRBJ1-1 | TRBV5-1 | CASSPAGGFNMNTEAFF
TRBD1 | TRBJ1-1 | TRBV11-2 | CASSPDRASWDTEAFF
- | TRBJ2-7 | TRBV30 | CAWNRGTTSYEQYF
- | TRBJ1-1 | TRBV27 | CASSLSPTVNTEAFF
TRBD1 | TRBJ1-2 | TRBV20-1 | CSASGQGALDYGYTF
- | TRBJ2-7 | TRBV15 | CATSMEGTVPREQYF
TRBD2 | TRBJ2-5 | TRBV25-1 | CASSARTGGARWETQYF
TRBD2 | TRBJ2-1 | TRBV28 | CASSIAGGPNEQFF
- | TRBJ2-6 | TRBV24-1 | CATSDSGAPGANVLTF
- | TRBJ2-1 | TRBV6-4 | CASSSSRSSYNEQFF
TRBD2 | TRBJ2-1 | TRBV7-6 | CASSLFGPGGDNEQFF
- | TRBJ2-3 | TRBV5-1 | CASRPRPGSTDTQYF
- | TRBJ2-7 | TRBV5-1 | CASSLEEGVNYEQYF
- | TRBJ2-1 | TRBV24-1 | CATSDRVGQDDEQFF
- | TRBJ1-6 | TRBV5-1 | CASSLIGFGSPLHF
- | TRBJ1-5 | TRBV27 | CASKSQGISNQPQHF
TRBD1 | TRBJ2-2 | TRBV24-1 | CATSDLGDRGQHGELFF
- | TRBJ2-6 | TRBV5-6 | CASSLSRGRLSGANVLTF
- | TRBJ2-2 | TRBV6-1 | CASTGTPDTGELFF
TRBD2 | TRBJ2-5 | TRBV19 | CAIKNPTPPTWREENQETQYF
- | TRBJ1-4 | TRBV6-1 | CASRKRDYEKLFF
TRBD1 | TRBJ2-2 | TRBV12-3/TRBV12-4 | CASRKPGTGGNTGELFF
TRBD1 | TRBJ2-1 | TRBV15 | CATSRVGQGSYNEQFF
- | TRBJ2-7 | TRBV5-6 | CASRSRRRDRYEQYF
TRBD1 | TRBJ1-1 | TRBV6-1 | CASSEATGGTEAFF
- | TRBJ2-1 | TRBV20-1 | CSARSIGSTYNEQFF